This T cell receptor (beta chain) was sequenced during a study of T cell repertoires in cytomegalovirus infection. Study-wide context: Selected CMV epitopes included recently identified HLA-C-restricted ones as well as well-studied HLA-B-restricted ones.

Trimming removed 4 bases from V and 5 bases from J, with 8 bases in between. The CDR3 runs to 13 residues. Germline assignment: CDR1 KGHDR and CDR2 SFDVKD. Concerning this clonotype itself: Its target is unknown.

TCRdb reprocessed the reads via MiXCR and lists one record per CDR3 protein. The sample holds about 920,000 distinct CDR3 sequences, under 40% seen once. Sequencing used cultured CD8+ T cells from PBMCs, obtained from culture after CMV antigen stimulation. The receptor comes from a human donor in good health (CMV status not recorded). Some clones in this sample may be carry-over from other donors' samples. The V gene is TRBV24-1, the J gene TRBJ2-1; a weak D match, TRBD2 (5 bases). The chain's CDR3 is CATSEGLHNEQFF. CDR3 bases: TGTGCCACCAGTGAAGGACTGCACAATGAGCAGTTCTTC.